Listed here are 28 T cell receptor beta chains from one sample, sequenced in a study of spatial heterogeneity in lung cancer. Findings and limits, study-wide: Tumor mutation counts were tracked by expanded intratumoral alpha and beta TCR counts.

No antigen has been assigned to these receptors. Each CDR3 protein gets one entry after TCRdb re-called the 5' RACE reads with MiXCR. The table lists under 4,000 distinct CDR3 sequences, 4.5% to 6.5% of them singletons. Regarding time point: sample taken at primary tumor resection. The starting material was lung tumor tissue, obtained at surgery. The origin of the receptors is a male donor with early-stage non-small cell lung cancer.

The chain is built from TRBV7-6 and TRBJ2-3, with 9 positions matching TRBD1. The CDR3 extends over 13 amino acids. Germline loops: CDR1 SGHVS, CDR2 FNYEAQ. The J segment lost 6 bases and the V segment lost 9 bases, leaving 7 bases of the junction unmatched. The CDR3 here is CASSGQGIDTQYF. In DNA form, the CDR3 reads TGTGCCAGTTCGGGACAGGGAATTGATACGCAGTATTTT.

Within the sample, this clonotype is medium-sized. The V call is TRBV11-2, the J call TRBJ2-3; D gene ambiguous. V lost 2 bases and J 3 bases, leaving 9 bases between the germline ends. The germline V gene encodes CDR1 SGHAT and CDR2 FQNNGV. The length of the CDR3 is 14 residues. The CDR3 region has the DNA TGTGCCAGCAGCTTAAACGTCCCGACAGATACGCAGTATTTT. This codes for CASSLNVPTDTQYF.

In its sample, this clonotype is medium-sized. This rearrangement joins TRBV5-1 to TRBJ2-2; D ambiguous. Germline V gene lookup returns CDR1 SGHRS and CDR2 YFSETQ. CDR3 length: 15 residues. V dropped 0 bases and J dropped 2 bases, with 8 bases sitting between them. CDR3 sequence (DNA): TGCGCCAGCAGCTTGGGGTCAGTAAACACCGGGGAGCTGTTTTTT. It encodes CASSLGSVNTGELFF.

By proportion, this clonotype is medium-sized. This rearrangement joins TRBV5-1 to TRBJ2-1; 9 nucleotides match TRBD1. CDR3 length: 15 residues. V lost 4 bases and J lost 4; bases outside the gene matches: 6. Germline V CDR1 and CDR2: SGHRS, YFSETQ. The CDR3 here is CASSPAGQGYNEQFF. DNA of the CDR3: TGCGCCAGCAGCCCCGCGGGACAGGGTTACAATGAGCAGTTCTTC.

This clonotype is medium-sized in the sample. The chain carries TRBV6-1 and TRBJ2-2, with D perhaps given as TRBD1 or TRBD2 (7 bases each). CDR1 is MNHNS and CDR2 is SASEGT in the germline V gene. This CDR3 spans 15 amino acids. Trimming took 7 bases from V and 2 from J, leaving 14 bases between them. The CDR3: CASKSRGGNTGELFF. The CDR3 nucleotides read TGTGCCAGCAAGTCCAGGGGGGGTAACACCGGGGAGCTGTTTTTT.

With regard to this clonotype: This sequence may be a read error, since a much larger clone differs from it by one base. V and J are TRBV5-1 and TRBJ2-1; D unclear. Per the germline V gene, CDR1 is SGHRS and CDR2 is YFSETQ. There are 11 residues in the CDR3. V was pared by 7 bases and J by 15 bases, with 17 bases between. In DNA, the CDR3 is TGCGCCAGCGGCCACGGGTGGATGGCGTTCTTC. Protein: CASGHGWMAFF.

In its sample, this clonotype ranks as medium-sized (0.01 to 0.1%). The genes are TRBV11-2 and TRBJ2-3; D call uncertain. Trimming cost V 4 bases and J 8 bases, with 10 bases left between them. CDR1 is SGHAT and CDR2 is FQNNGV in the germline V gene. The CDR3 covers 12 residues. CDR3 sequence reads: CASSYDSFTQYF. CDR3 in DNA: TGTGCCAGCAGCTACGACTCCTTTACGCAGTATTTT. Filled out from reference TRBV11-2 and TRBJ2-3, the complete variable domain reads EAGVAQSPRYKIIEKRQSVAFWCNPISGHATLYWYQQILGQGPKLLIQFQNNGVVDDSQLPKDRFSAERLKGVDSTLKIQPAKLEDSAVYLCASSYDSFTQYFGPGTRLTVL.

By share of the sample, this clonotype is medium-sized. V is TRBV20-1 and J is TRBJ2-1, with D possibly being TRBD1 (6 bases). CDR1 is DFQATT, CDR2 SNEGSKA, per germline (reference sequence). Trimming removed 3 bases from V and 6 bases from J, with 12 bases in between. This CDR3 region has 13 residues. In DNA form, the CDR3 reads TGCAGTGCTAGTAGGACAGTGGCCAATGAGCAGTTCTTC. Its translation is CSASRTVANEQFF.

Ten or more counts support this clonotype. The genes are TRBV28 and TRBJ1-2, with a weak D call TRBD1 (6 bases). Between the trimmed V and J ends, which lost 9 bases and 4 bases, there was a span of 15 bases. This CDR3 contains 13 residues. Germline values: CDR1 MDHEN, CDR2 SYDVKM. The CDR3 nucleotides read TGTGCCAGTAGCGGGGGCCTGGCCTATGGCTACACCTTC. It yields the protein CASSGGLAYGYTF.

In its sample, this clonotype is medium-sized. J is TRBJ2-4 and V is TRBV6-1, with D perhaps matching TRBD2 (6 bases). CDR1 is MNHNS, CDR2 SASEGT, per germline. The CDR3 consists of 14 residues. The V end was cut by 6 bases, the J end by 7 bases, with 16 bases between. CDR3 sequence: CASSRGRELNIQYF. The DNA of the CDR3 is TGTGCCAGCAGCCGGGGGAGAGAGTTGAACATTCAGTACTTC.

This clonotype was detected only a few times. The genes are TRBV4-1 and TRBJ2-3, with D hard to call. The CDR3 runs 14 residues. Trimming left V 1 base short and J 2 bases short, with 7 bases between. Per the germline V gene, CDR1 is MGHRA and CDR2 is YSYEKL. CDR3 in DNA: TGCGCCAGCAGCCAAGTAAACCCCACAGATACGCAGTATTTT. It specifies CASSQVNPTDTQYF.

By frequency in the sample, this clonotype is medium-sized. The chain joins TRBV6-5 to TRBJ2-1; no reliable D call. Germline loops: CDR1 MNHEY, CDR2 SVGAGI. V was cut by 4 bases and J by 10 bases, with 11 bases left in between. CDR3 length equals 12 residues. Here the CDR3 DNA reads TGTGCCAGCAGTTCTTCCGTGGGGGAGCAGTTCTTC. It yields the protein CASSSSVGEQFF.

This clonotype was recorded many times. Here the CDR3 DNA reads TGCAGTGCTAGAGACCAGGTCGGTCAGCCCCAGCATTTT. Protein sequence: CSARDQVGQPQHF. The gene calls are TRBV20-1 and TRBJ1-5; D gene ambiguous. In germline, CDR1 is DFQATT, CDR2 SNEGSKA (reference sequence). V was trimmed by 0 bases and J by 6 bases, leaving 9 bases between them. The CDR3 covers 13 residues.

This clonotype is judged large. CDR3 DNA sequence: TGTGCCATCAGGGATCCGGGATTTGGCGATACGCAGTATTTT. Amino acids: CAIRDPGFGDTQYF. The chain is built from TRBV10-3 and TRBJ2-3, with D perhaps matching TRBD2 (5 bases). Trimming removed 6 bases from V and 6 bases from J, with 16 bases in between. The CDR3 has 14 amino acids. CDR1 is ENHRY and CDR2 is SYGVKD in the germline V gene.

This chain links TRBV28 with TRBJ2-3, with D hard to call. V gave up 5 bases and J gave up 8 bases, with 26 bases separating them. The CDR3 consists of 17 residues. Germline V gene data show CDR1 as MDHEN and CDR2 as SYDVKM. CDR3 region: CASSPARAERKGGTQYF. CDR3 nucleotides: TGTGCCAGCAGTCCCGCCCGGGCAGAACGGAAGGGTGGTACGCAGTATTTT.

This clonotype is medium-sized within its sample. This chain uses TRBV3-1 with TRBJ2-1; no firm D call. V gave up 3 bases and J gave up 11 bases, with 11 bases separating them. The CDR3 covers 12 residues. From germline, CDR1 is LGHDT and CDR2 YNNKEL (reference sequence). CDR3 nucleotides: TGTGCCAGCAGCCAGGACGAGTTGAAGCAGTTCTTC. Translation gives CASSQDELKQFF.

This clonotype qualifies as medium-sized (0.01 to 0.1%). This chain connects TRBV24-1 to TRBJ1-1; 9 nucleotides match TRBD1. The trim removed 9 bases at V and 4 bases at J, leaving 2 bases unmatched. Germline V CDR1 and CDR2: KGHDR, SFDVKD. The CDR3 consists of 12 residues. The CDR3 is CATQDRGTEAFF. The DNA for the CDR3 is TGTGCCACCCAGGACAGGGGCACTGAAGCTTTCTTT.

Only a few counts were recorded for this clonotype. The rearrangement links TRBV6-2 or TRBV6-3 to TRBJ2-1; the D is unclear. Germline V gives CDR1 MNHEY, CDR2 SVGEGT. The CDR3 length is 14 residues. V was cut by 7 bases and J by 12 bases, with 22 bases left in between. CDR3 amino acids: CASTTAGPGTLQFF. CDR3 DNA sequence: TGTGCCAGCACTACGGCAGGCCCCGGCACATTGCAGTTCTTC.

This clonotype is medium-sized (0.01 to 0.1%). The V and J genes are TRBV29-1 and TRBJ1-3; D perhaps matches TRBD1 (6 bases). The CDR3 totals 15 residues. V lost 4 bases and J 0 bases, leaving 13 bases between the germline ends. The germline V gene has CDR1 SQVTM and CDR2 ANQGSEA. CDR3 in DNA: TGCAGCGTTGTTAAGGGGGGCGTCTCTGGAAACACCATATATTTT. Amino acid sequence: CSVVKGGVSGNTIYF.

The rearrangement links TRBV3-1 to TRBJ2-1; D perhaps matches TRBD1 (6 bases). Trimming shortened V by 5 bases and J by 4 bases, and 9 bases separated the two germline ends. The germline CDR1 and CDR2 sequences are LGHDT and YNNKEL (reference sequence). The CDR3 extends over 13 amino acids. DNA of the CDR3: TGTGCCAGCAGCTCCACAGGGTACAATGAGCAGTTCTTC. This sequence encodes CASSSTGYNEQFF.

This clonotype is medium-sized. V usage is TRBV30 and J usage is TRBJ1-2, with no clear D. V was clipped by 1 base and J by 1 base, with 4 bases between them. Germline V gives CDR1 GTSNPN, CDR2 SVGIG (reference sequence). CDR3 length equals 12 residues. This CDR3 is CAWSALNYGYTF. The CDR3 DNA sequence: TGTGCCTGGAGTGCCCTTAACTATGGCTACACCTTC.

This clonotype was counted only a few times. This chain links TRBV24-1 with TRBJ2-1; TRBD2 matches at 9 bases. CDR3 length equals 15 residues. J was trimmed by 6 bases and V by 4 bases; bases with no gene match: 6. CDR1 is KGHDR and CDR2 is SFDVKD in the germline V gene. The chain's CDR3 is CATSETSGHFNEQFF. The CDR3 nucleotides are TGTGCCACCAGTGAGACTAGCGGACACTTCAATGAGCAGTTCTTC.

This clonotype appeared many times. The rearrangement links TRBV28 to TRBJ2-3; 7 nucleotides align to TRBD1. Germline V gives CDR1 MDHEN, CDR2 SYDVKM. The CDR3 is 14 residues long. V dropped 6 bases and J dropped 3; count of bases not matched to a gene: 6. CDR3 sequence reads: CASSRDRGTDTQYF. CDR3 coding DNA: TGTGCCAGCAGCAGGGACAGAGGGACAGATACGCAGTATTTT.

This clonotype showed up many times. CDR3 in DNA: TGTGCCAGCACTCACCTTGATGGCGGGAGGGCCTCCGAGCAGTACTTC. It yields the protein CASTHLDGGRASEQYF. The chain couples TRBV12-3 or TRBV12-4 to TRBJ2-7; 9 positions match TRBD2. The ends lost 7 bases at V and 6 bases at J; junction bases unmatched: 16. The CDR3 has 16 residues.

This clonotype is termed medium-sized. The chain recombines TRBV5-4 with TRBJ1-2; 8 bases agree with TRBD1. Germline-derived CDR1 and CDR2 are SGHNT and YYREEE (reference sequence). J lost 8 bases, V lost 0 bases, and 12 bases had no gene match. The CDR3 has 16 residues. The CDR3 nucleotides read TGTGCCAGCAGCTTGGCCTTAGGGACAGGACTACAAGGCTACACCTTC. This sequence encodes CASSLALGTGLQGYTF.

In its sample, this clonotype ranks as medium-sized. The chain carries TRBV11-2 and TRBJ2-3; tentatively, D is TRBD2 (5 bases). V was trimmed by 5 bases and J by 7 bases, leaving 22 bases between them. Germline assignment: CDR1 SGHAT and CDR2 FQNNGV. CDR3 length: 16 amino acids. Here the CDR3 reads CASSESGSTGRNTQYF. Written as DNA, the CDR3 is TGTGCCAGCAGCGAATCGGGGTCCACCGGCCGGAATACGCAGTATTTT.

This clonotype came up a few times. CDR3 loop: CASSLATATNEKLFF. The CDR3 bases are TGTGCCAGCAGTTTAGCAACAGCAACTAATGAAAAACTGTTTTTT. The chain employs TRBV28 and TRBJ1-4; unclear D gene. This CDR3 comprises 15 residues. CDR1 and CDR2 (germline): MDHEN, SYDVKM. V gave up 2 bases and J gave up 0 bases, with 7 bases separating them.

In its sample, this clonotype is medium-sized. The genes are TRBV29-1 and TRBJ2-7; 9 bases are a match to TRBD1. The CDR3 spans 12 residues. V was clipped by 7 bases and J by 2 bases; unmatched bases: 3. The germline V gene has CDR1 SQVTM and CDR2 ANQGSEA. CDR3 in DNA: TGCAGCGCGGGACAGGGTACCTACGAGCAGTACTTC. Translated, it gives CSAGQGTYEQYF.